Described below is a single T cell receptor (beta chain) sequence and its context. The antigen is not known. This entry belongs to a study of beta chain features in type 1 diabetes. Whole-study findings and limits: Insertions were fewer and deletions more numerous at VDJ junctions in type 1 diabetes patients.

The study reverse transcribed the entire isolated RNA, so it sequenced expressed TCRB transcripts. Naive, central memory and regulatory T cell samples averaged about 4 million immunoSEQ reads each. TCRdb keeps only in-frame clones here, not all; method: immunoSEQ multiplex PCR. The sample shows hundreds of thousands of clones, around 30% of them seen only once. This TCR was recovered from a man aged 18 to 29 in good health. The specimen sequenced was naive CD4+ T cells from blood.

The CDR3 loop is CASSQAGRGAEDTQYF. The CDR3 DNA reads TGTGCCAGCAGCCAAGCGGGTCGGGGGGCTGAAGATACGCAGTATTTT. The chain combines TRBV4-2 with TRBJ2-3, with a possible D match to TRBD2 (7 bases). The CDR3 is 16 amino acids. The V gene's germline CDR1 is LGHNA and CDR2 YNFKEQ. Trimming removed 1 base at V and 5 bases at J, with 16 bases between.